This T cell receptor (beta chain) was profiled in a study of CD8 T cells in Susac syndrome. The T cells that were sequenced for TCR beta were CD8+ and CD4+ cells from blood. TEMRA cells were enriched by FACS, and CD4+ and CD8+ T cells were negatively isolated. An amount of RNA that ranged from about 0.45 to 1 ug was reverse transcribed with random hexamers. immunoSEQ multiplex PCR amplified TCR beta CDR3 across 54 Vbeta, 13 Jbeta. Each CDR3 protein gets one entry after TCRdb re-called the immunoSEQ multiplex PCR reads with MiXCR. The data hold fewer than 95,000 distinct CDR3 sequences, with roughly 95% observed a single time. The sequencing sample was made of CD8+ T cells from PBMCs. The clonotype comes from a human donor with Susac syndrome.

Here the CDR3 DNA reads TGTGCCAGCAGCCGGGGGGTGGGTCAGCCCCAGCATTTT. Amino acids: CASSRGVGQPQHF. V is TRBV3-1 and J is TRBJ1-5, with D perhaps TRBD1 (5 bases). Germline V lookup: CDR1 LGHDT, CDR2 YNNKEL (reference sequence). The CDR3 runs to 13 residues. The V gene lost 4 bases and the J gene lost 6 bases, with 10 bases spanning the gap.